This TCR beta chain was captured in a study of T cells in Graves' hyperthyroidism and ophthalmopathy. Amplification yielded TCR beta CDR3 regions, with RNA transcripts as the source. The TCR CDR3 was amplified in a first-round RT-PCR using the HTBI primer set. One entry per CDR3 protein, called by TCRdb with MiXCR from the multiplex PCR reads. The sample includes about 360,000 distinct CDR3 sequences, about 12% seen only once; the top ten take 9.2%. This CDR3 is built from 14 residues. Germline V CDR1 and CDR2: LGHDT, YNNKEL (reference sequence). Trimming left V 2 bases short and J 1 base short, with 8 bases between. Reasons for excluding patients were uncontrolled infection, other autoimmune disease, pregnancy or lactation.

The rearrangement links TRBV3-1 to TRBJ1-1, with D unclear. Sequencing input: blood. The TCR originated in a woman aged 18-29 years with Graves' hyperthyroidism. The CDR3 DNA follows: TGTGCCAGCAGCCAACGTTTTTCGAACACTGAAGCTTTCTTT. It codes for CASSQRFSNTEAFF.